A selection of T cell receptor beta chains follows, all from one sample in a study of cytomegalovirus exposure and HLA in healthy donors. Some clones are missing from TCRdb's copy, which holds only in-frame ones; the method was immunoSEQ multiplex PCR. The repertoire holds about 130,000 clones, with roughly 72% as singletons. Source material: PBMCs. These receptors all stem from a woman aged 45-60 years in good health and CMV-seronegative. Each CDR3 is given with its conserved first and last residue. A D gene is named only where the DNA matches it firmly. Part of the rows lack a size; the others show once, few, many or a class for expanded clones.

>TRBD1|TRBJ1-1|TRBV27|.
TGTGCCAGCAGTACCCCACGGGGACAGGGTTTTACTGCTGAAGCTTTCTTT
CASSTPRGQGFTAEAFF
>.|TRBJ2-5|TRBV7-9|.
TGTGCCAGCAGCTTAGAACTAGAAGAGACCCAGTACTTC
CASSLELEETQYF
>.|TRBJ1-1|TRBV6-5|.
TGTGCCAGCAGTTACTCGACATTGAACACTGAAGCTTTCTTT
CASSYSTLNTEAFF
>.|TRBJ2-7|TRBV7-6|once
TGTGCCAGCAGCTCCGATACAGTAGCGGAGATGAAATCCTACGAGCAGTACTTC
CASSSDTVAEMKSYEQYF
>.|TRBJ1-5|TRBV14|few
TGTGCCAGCAGCCAAGAGCAGGCTCTGGGCAATCAGCCCCAGCATTTT
CASSQEQALGNQPQHF
>.|TRBJ1-2|TRBV9|.
TGTGCCAGCAGCGTAGCTGGAGCTAACTATGGCTACACCTTC
CASSVAGANYGYTF
>.|TRBJ1-2|TRBV6-5|.
TGTGCCAGCAGCCGCGACGGGAACTATGGCTACACCTTC
CASSRDGNYGYTF
>TRBD2|TRBJ2-1|TRBV6-1|.
TGTGCCAGCAGCCTTAGCGGGAGCCATGAGCAGTTCTTC
CASSLSGSHEQFF
>TRBD1|TRBJ1-1|TRBV9|.
TGTGCCAGCAGCGTCAGGGGGAGCACTGAAGCTTTCTTT
CASSVRGSTEAFF
>TRBD2|TRBJ2-3|TRBV12-5|.
TGTGCTAGTGGTACCGGACTAGCGCCTAGCACAGATACGCAGTATTTT
CASGTGLAPSTDTQYF
>TRBD1|TRBJ1-3|TRBV6-6|.
TGTGCCAGCAGCATCACAGGGGATCCCGGAAACACCATATATTTT
CASSITGDPGNTIYF
>.|TRBJ2-2|TRBV27|.
TGTGCCAGCAGTTTAACTCTCGGGGAGCTGTTTTTT
CASSLTLGELFF
>.|TRBJ1-1|TRBV27|.
TGTGCCAGCACACGGACAGTCATGAACACTGAAGCTTTCTTT
CASTRTVMNTEAFF
>.|TRBJ2-2|TRBV7-2|.
TGTGCCAGCAGCTCGCAGGGTCTTAACACCGGGGAGCTGTTTTTT
CASSSQGLNTGELFF
>TRBD1|TRBJ2-1|TRBV5-1|few
TGCGCCAGCAGCTCTCAGGGGGTCTCCTACAATGAGCAGTTCTTC
CASSSQGVSYNEQFF
>.|TRBJ1-4|TRBV29-1|.
TGCAGCGTTGGCCACAGGGTGCAAGAAAAACTGTTTTTT
CSVGHRVQEKLFF
>.|TRBJ1-1|TRBV6-5|.
TGTGCCAGCAGTTACGCGGGTGTGAACACTGAAGCTTTCTTT
CASSYAGVNTEAFF
>TRBD1|TRBJ1-4|TRBV19|.
TGTGCCAGTAGTATAATCCTGGGACAGTTCCCTTCAACTAATGAAAAACTGTTTTTT
CASSIILGQFPSTNEKLFF
>.|TRBJ1-2|TRBV29-1|.
TGCAGCGTTGACAGGGGTAACTATGGCTACACCTTC
CSVDRGNYGYTF
>.|TRBJ2-3|TRBV21-1|.
TGTGCCAGCAGCAAAGAGGGTCCAGCGGGACTCCCAGATACGCAGTATTTT
CASSKEGPAGLPDTQYF
>.|TRBJ2-7|TRBV5-1|.
TGCGCCAGCAGTGAAGCCGGGACACTTAGCTCCTACGAGCAGTACTTC
CASSEAGTLSSYEQYF
>.|TRBJ1-2|TRBV4-1|.
TGCGCCAGCAGCGAACGGATTTCTAACTATGGCTACCCCTTC
CASSERISNYGYPF
>TRBD1|TRBJ2-7|TRBV6-1|.
TGTGCCAGCAGTGATCCGCGGGACAGGGCCTCATACGAGCAGTACTTC
CASSDPRDRASYEQYF
>TRBD2|TRBJ2-7|TRBV4-3|.
TGCGCCAGCAGCCAAGGGACTAGCGGGAGTAACGAGCAGTACTTC
CASSQGTSGSNEQYF
>TRBD2|TRBJ2-7|TRBV5-1|.
TGCGCCAGCAGCTTTTCACTAGCGGGAGGCGAGCAGTACTTC
CASSFSLAGGEQYF
>TRBD2|TRBJ2-7|TRBV5-1|.
TGCGCCAGCAGCTCAGGGACTAGCGGGATCTACGAGCAGTACTTC
CASSSGTSGIYEQYF
>.|TRBJ2-3|TRBV27|.
TGTGCCAGCAGTTTGACAGTCCTAGCGCAAGATACGCAGTATTTT
CASSLTVLAQDTQYF
>TRBD1|TRBJ2-7|TRBV5-4|.
TGTGCCAGCAGCTTGGGTCAGGACAGGGGTGAGCAGTACTTC
CASSLGQDRGEQYF
>TRBD1|TRBJ1-5|TRBV6-5|.
TGTGCCAGCAGTAGACAGGGATACAAATCAGCGGCCCAGCATTTT
CASSRQGYKSAAQHF
>.|TRBJ2-3|TRBV9|.
TGTGCCAGCAGCGTAGGAGACTCCACAGATACGCAGTATTTT
CASSVGDSTDTQYF
>TRBD1|TRBJ2-5|TRBV10-3|.
TGTGCCATCAGCGACCCGGGACAGGGTTACCAAGAGACCCAGTACTTC
CAISDPGQGYQETQYF
>TRBD1|TRBJ1-4|TRBV7-9|.
TGTGCCAGCAGCCCCCCGGGACAGGGCTTCGAAAAACTGTTTTTT
CASSPPGQGFEKLFF
>TRBD2|TRBJ2-1|TRBV5-1|.
TGCGCCAGCAACGGAGGCGGGAGGTGGAATGAGCAGTTCTTC
CASNGGGRWNEQFF